This T cell receptor beta chain originates from a study of blood T cell repertoires in COVID-19. V gave up 11 bases and J gave up 5 bases, with 12 bases separating them. Germline V gives CDR1 WNHNN, CDR2 SYGVQD (reference sequence). This CDR3 is 12 amino acids long. Some clones are missing from TCRdb's copy, which holds only in-frame ones; the method was immunoSEQ multiplex PCR. The sample records about 250,000 clones, 87% being singletons. This TCR was sampled from a man between 18 and 35 years old with active or convalescent COVID-19. The rearrangement links TRBV10-1 to TRBJ2-2; tentative D call: TRBD2 (5 bases). The sequencing sample was made of peripheral blood. The CDR3 nucleotides read TGCGCCCCCAGAAGAGGGACCGGGGAGCTGTTTTTT. Translated, it gives CAPRRGTGELFF.